One and the same sample provided the 12 T cell receptor beta chains below, sequenced in a study of blood T cell repertoires in COVID-19. Sequenced by immunoSEQ multiplex PCR; TCRdb stores in-frame clones only, minus some. This sample has about 140,000 clones, with about 80% found just once. Source material: peripheral blood. All receptors derive from a woman in her fifties or sixties with acute or convalescent COVID-19.

The V call is TRBV4-1, the J call TRBJ1-6; 9 bases fit TRBD1. The trim removed 3 bases at V and 7 bases at J, leaving 7 bases unmatched. From germline, CDR1 is MGHRA and CDR2 YSYEKL. The CDR3 spans 16 residues. The CDR3 bases are TGCGCCAGCAGCCAGGCACAGGGGGCGCGAAATTCACCCCTCCACTTT. It is translated as CASSQAQGARNSPLHF.

For this clone: One end of the junction fails to match germline, which may point to a read error. Other DNA sequences in this specimen translate into the identical CDR3. The rearrangement links TRBV24-1 to TRBJ2-1, with 8 bases aligning to TRBD1. CDR3 length equals 15 residues. The V gene's germline CDR1 is KGHDR and CDR2 SFDVKD. The CDR3 is CATSDFGRGQDEQFF. The CDR3 DNA is TGCGCCACCAGTGATTTTGGCAGGGGGCAGGATGAGCAGTTCTTC.

This chain links TRBV5-6 with TRBJ2-1; D is perhaps TRBD2 (5 bases). This CDR3 has 13 amino acids. Trimming took 3 bases from V and 9 from J, leaving 13 bases between them. Germline CDR1 SGHDT, CDR2 YYEEEE. Here the CDR3 reads CASSWPGVGEQFF. Written as DNA, the CDR3 is TGTGCCAGCAGCTGGCCCGGGGTTGGTGAGCAGTTCTTC.

The chain employs TRBV7-3 and TRBJ2-1; the match to TRBD2 covers 11 bases. With 3 bases clipped from V and 7 bases from J, the junction kept 11 bases outside the gene matches. Germline lookup yields CDR1 SGHTA and CDR2 FQGTGA. The length of the CDR3 is 17 residues. CDR3 bases: TGTGCCAGCAGCTTTGGGCTAGCGGGAGGCGGGGGGAATGAGCAGTTCTTC. It translates to CASSFGLAGGGGNEQFF.

The rearrangement joins TRBV7-3 to TRBJ1-1; no definite D call. Trimming left V 1 base short and J 4 bases short, with 10 bases between. CDR3 length equals 14 residues. Germline-derived CDR1 and CDR2 are SGHTA and FQGTGA. The CDR3, as DNA: TGTGCCAGCAGCTTAAGGTCGGTTCCCACTGAAGCTTTCTTT. Its protein is CASSLRSVPTEAFF.

The V gene is TRBV4-1, the J gene TRBJ2-3; 11 bases align to TRBD2. Germline V gene lookup returns CDR1 MGHRA and CDR2 YSYEKL. This CDR3 spans 17 amino acids. With 3 bases clipped from V and 6 bases from J, the junction kept 11 bases outside the gene matches. CDR3 in amino acids: CASSHRTSGRGGDTQYF. For the CDR3, the DNA is TGCGCCAGCAGCCACCGGACTAGCGGGCGAGGGGGGGATACGCAGTATTTT.

CDR3 DNA sequence: TGCGCCAGCAGCTCTCAGGGGACGGTTGGCTACACCTTC. Protein sequence: CASSSQGTVGYTF. V gene TRBV5-1 combines with J gene TRBJ1-2, with D perhaps TRBD1 (6 bases). This CDR3 is built from 13 residues. V dropped 3 bases and J dropped 7 bases, with 13 bases sitting between them. Germline V CDR1 and CDR2: SGHRS, YFSETQ. Complete variable domain (other parts from reference TRBV5-1 and TRBJ1-2): KAGVTQTPRYLIKTRGQQVTLSCSPISGHRSVSWYQQTPGQGLQFLFEYFSETQRNKGNFPGRFSGRQFSNSRSEMNVSTLELGDSALYLCASSSQGTVGYTFGSGTRLTVV.

The rearrangement uses TRBV6-1 and TRBJ2-1; 9 bases are shared with TRBD2. Germline CDR1 and CDR2: MNHNS and SASEGT. CDR3 length: 14 residues. With 4 bases clipped from V and 6 bases from J, the junction kept 4 bases outside the gene matches. DNA for the CDR3: TGTGCCAGCAGTGGGAGCGGGAGGACCAATGAGCAGTTCTTC. Translating it yields CASSGSGRTNEQFF.

The CDR3 coding sequence is TGTGCCTGGAGTAGACAGGGCGGAGGCTACACCTTC. Residues: CAWSRQGGGYTF. V and J are TRBV30 and TRBJ1-2, with 7 nucleotides matching TRBD1. This CDR3 spans 12 amino acids. Losses at the gene ends were 2 bases for V and 8 bases for J; bases not matched to a gene: 5. CDR1 is GTSNPN, CDR2 SVGIG, per germline (reference sequence).

In nucleotides, the CDR3 is TGTGCCAGTAGTCAGGGGCCTTACAATGAGCAGTTCTTC. It specifies CASSQGPYNEQFF. The chain is built from TRBV19 and TRBJ2-1; tentatively, D is TRBD1 (6 bases). The CDR3 has 13 residues. Trimming took 5 bases from V and 4 from J, leaving 9 bases between them. Germline CDR1 and CDR2: LNHDA and SQIVND (reference sequence).

The gene calls are TRBV10-1 and TRBJ2-4; D remains ambiguous. The CDR3 totals 17 residues. Germline assignment: CDR1 WNHNN and CDR2 SYGVQD (reference sequence). With 3 bases removed from V and 0 bases from J, the gap between germline ends came to 15 bases. The DNA of the CDR3 is TGCGCCAGCAGTGAAACGGGTGAAGGCTTAGCCAAAAACATTCAGTACTTC. Its protein product is CASSETGEGLAKNIQYF.

This clone was picked up one time. The chain couples TRBV19 to TRBJ1-5; 8 nucleotides match TRBD1. CDR1 LNHDA and CDR2 SQIVND come from the germline V gene (reference sequence). This CDR3 is built from 15 residues. Losses at the gene ends were 2 bases for V and 5 bases for J; bases not matched to a gene: 5. The CDR3 protein is CASSIRTGSYQPQHF. For the CDR3, the DNA is TGTGCCAGTAGTATAAGGACAGGGAGCTATCAGCCCCAGCATTTT.